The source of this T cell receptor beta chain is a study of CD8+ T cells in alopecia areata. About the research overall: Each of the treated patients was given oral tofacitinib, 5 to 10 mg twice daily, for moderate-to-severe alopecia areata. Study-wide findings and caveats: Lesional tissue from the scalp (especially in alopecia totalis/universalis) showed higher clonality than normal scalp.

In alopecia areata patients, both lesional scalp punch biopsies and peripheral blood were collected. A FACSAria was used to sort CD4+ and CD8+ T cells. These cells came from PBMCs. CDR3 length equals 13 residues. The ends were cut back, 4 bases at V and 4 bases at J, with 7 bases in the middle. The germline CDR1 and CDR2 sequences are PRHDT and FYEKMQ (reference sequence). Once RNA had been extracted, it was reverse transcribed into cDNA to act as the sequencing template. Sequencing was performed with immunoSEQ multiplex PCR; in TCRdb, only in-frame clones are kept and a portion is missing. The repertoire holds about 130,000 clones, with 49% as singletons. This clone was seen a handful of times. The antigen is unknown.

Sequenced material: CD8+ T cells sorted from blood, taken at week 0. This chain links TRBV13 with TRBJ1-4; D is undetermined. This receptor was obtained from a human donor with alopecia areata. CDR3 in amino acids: CASSSSYNEKLFF. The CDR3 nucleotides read TGTGCCAGCAGCTCTTCCTATAATGAAAAACTGTTTTTT.